This T cell receptor beta chain originates from a study of shared clonotypes between healthy human individuals. Study context: Each donor's CD8 memory used one plate, CD8 naive two, each CD4 subset three.

V was clipped by 6 bases and J by 4 bases; unmatched bases: 5. The length of the CDR3 is 14 residues. Germline V gives CDR1 MNHEY, CDR2 SVGAGI. As regards this clone: Its antigen remains unknown. The identical CDR3 is also encoded by other nucleotide sequences in the sample.

Study-level results: Naive subsets generally exceeded memory subsets in estimated richness. Despite large depth, rarefaction showed incomplete sorted-subset sequencing.

Only CD45RO-negative cells positively selected for CCR7 counted as naive CD8 cells, so terminally differentiated effector memory CD45RA+ cells were excluded. Recent vaccinations or acute infections were absent in the healthy HIV-negative adult donors. Assay used: immunoSEQ multiplex PCR; TCRdb lists only in-frame clones, some missing. The sample carries millions of clones, about 95% recorded once. The clonotype originates from a man younger than 30 in good health. The chain is built from TRBV6-5 and TRBJ1-5, with 8 bases aligning to TRBD1. Sequencing input: naive CD8+ T cells sorted from blood. The CDR3 loop reads CASRPTGGNQPQHF. The DNA for the CDR3 is TGTGCCAGCAGACCTACAGGGGGAAATCAGCCCCAGCATTTT.